Sequencing of this T cell receptor (beta chain) was carried out in a study of CD8+ T cells in alopecia areata. Findings and limits, study-wide: With just one nonresponder, it is still uncertain whether baseline CD8+ expansion relates to response. For lesional scalp, especially alopecia totalis/universalis, clonality was higher than in normal scalp.

This clone was seen a handful of times. Antigen specificity is unknown. V shed 7 bases, J shed 0 bases, and the junction held 3 bases outside the gene matches. CDR3 length equals 15 residues. Looked up from germline, CDR1 is ENHRY and CDR2 is SYGVKD. Sample treatment: oral pan-JAK inhibitor, 5-10 mg twice daily. Alopecia areata patients provided lesional scalp punch biopsies and peripheral blood. Sequencing relied on a cDNA template that was reverse transcribed from extracted RNA. Sequencing was performed with immunoSEQ multiplex PCR; in TCRdb, only in-frame clones are kept and a portion is missing. The data contain more than 200,000 clones, 55% to 70% of them singletons.

The chain recombines TRBV10-3 with TRBJ2-6; 7 bases map to TRBD1. Material: CD4+ T cells sorted from blood, obtained at week 4, from a patient treated with tofacitinib. This receptor was obtained from a human donor with alopecia areata. The CDR3 loop is CAIKGQLSGANVLTF. CDR3 sequence (DNA): TGTGCCATCAAGGGACAGCTCTCTGGGGCCAACGTCCTGACTTTC.